This TCR beta chain emerged from a study of Ad26.COV2.S vaccination and SARS-CoV-2 variants. Treatment denoted: roughly 19 received Ad26.COV2.S at low or high dose, single or two shots; 5 received placebo; per-sample allocation not given. On day 63 after the first injection, vaccine and placebo recipients gave samples. Looked up from germline, CDR1 is SQVTM and CDR2 is ANQGSEA. CDR3 length: 14 residues. Comments on this clone: Its antigen is as yet unknown.

Study-level results: Reportedly, spike-specific CD8+ and CD4+ T cell responses achieved substantial breadth once vaccination had taken place.

TCRdb's copy holds only in-frame clones and misses some; the assay was immunoSEQ multiplex PCR. Among a few hundred thousand clones listed, roughly 91% were seen once. V gene TRBV29-1 combines with J gene TRBJ2-5; 12 bases match TRBD1. The origin of this receptor is a person aged 18-65 years who received the Ad26.COV2.S COVID-19 vaccine or a placebo. The source was peripheral blood, collected in a trial of Ad26.COV2.S vaccine versus placebo. For the CDR3, the DNA is TGCAGTGCCTCGTGGGACAGGGGGCCGGAGACCCAGTACTTC. As protein: CSASWDRGPETQYF.